One sample yielded the 16 T cell receptor beta chains listed below, sequenced in a study of cytomegalovirus exposure and HLA in healthy donors. The table came from immunoSEQ multiplex PCR; TCRdb's copy has only in-frame clones and leaves some out. The profile shows over 85,000 clones, more than 75% of them singletons. Sequenced: PBMCs. The origin of the receptors is a woman in her twenties or thirties in good health and CMV-seropositive.

This CDR3 is CASRQQGVDPEAFF. Here the CDR3 DNA reads TGTGCCAGCAGACAACAGGGTGTTGATCCTGAAGCTTTCTTT. The rearrangement links TRBV27 to TRBJ1-1; the D gene is possibly TRBD1 (6 bases). V was pared by 6 bases and J by 6 bases, with 17 bases between. From germline, CDR1 is MNHEY and CDR2 SMNVEV (reference sequence). CDR3 length: 14 residues.

This rearrangement joins TRBV11-2 to TRBJ2-5; TRBD1 aligns across 7 bases. The germline V gene encodes CDR1 SGHAT and CDR2 FQNNGV. V trimming: 5 bases; J trimming: 5 bases; junction bases outside the gene matches: 11. The CDR3 has 15 residues. This CDR3 reads CASSRRGGWSETQYF. DNA for the CDR3: TGTGCCAGCAGCCGTAGAGGGGGCTGGTCGGAGACCCAGTACTTC.

The chain couples TRBV9 to TRBJ2-7, with 8 positions matching TRBD2. The germline CDR1 and CDR2 sequences are SGDLS and YYNGEE. Germline trimming cut 4 bases from V and 2 bases from J; bases unmatched to any gene: 5. This CDR3 spans 14 amino acids. This CDR3 is CASSPTGGTYEQYF. Written as DNA, the CDR3 is TGTGCCAGCAGCCCCACGGGGGGGACCTACGAGCAGTACTTC.

This clone showed up just once. The J gene is TRBJ2-7, the V gene TRBV7-6; 8 bases agree with TRBD2. Trimming took 5 bases from V and 4 from J; bases not matched to a gene: 10. Germline V gene sequence: CDR1 SGHVS, CDR2 FNYEAQ. CDR3 length: 15 residues. CDR3 sequence: CASSPLLAGGYEQYF. The CDR3 bases are TGTGCCAGCAGCCCCCTACTCGCGGGAGGTTACGAGCAGTACTTC.

J is TRBJ2-7 and V is TRBV28; TRBD1 might be the D (5 bases). The germline V gene encodes CDR1 MDHEN and CDR2 SYDVKM. The CDR3 contains 13 residues. The ends were cut back, 7 bases at V and 4 bases at J, with 14 bases in the middle. CDR3 region: CASIPGHSYEQYF. The CDR3 DNA follows: TGTGCCAGCATTCCCGGACATTCTTACGAGCAGTACTTC.

V and J are TRBV5-4 and TRBJ2-2, with TRBD2 matching over 12 bases. Germline CDR1 SGHNT, CDR2 YYREEE (reference sequence). The trim removed 4 bases at V and 4 bases at J, leaving 2 bases unmatched. This CDR3 comprises 15 residues. The CDR3 nucleotides read TGTGCCAGCAGCCTGACTAGCGGGGGCACCGGGGAGCTGTTTTTT. As protein: CASSLTSGGTGELFF.

The gene calls are TRBV4-1 and TRBJ1-5; no clear D. The V gene lost 3 bases and the J gene lost 6 bases, with 12 bases spanning the gap. The CDR3 is 14 amino acids. Germline V gene data show CDR1 as MGHRA and CDR2 as YSYEKL. The CDR3 loop reads CASSQGGGPQPQHF. The CDR3 nucleotides read TGCGCCAGCAGCCAGGGAGGTGGACCTCAGCCCCAGCATTTT.

This clone showed up just once. The rearrangement uses TRBV4-3 and TRBJ2-7; tentatively, D is TRBD2 (5 bases). Trimming took 0 bases from V and 3 from J, leaving 12 bases between them. CDR3 size: 15 residues. The V gene's germline CDR1 is LGHNA and CDR2 YSLEER. CDR3 in amino acids: CASSQDHHGNYEQYF. Written as DNA, the CDR3 is TGCGCCAGCAGCCAAGATCATCACGGGAACTACGAGCAGTACTTC.

The DNA of the CDR3 is TGTGCCAGCAGCTCCGGGACAGAGACATACTACGAGCAGTACTTC. As protein: CASSSGTETYYEQYF. This chain connects TRBV13 to TRBJ2-7; TRBD1 matches at 7 bases. CDR1 PRHDT and CDR2 FYEKMQ come from the germline V gene (reference sequence). This CDR3 comprises 15 residues. With V trimmed by 4 bases and J by 3 bases, 9 bases remained unmatched. Looking up the rest from reference TRBV13 and TRBJ2-7 gives the full variable domain: AAGVIQSPRHLIKEKRETATLKCYPIPRHDTVYWYQQGPGQDPQFLISFYEKMQSDKGSIPDRFSAQQFSDYHSELNMSSLELGDSALYFCASSSGTETYYEQYFGPGTRLTVT.

The rearrangement links TRBV7-3 to TRBJ2-7; 7 bases are shared with TRBD1. Germline CDR1 is SGHTA and CDR2 is FQGTGA. The CDR3 length is 13 residues. With V trimmed by 4 bases and J by 6 bases, 6 bases remained unmatched. The CDR3 bases are TGTGCCAGCAGCTCGACAGGGACCTCCGAGCAGTACTTC. This sequence encodes CASSSTGTSEQYF.

This rearrangement joins TRBV27 to TRBJ2-7; D not resolved. CDR1 and CDR2 from the germline V gene are MNHEY and SMNVEV (reference sequence). CDR3 size: 13 residues. Between the trimmed V and J ends, which lost 6 bases and 0 bases, there was a span of 9 bases. The CDR3 region has the DNA TGTGCCAGCAGCACAGAGTTCTCCTACGAGCAGTACTTC. Amino acids: CASSTEFSYEQYF.

The CDR3 reads CASSQKLRLAVNEQFF. CDR3 DNA sequence: TGCGCCAGCAGCCAAAAACTTCGGCTAGCGGTCAATGAGCAGTTCTTC. V usage is TRBV4-3 and J usage is TRBJ2-1; 7 bases match TRBD2. Per the germline V gene, CDR1 is LGHNA and CDR2 is YSLEER. J lost 6 bases, V lost 2 bases, and 10 bases had no gene match. The CDR3 consists of 16 residues.

This chain connects TRBV10-2 to TRBJ2-1; no firm D call. Looked up from germline, CDR1 is WSHSY and CDR2 is SAAADI. Trimming cost V 5 bases and J 6 bases, with 8 bases left between them. CDR3 length: 12 residues. This chain's CDR3 is CASSSDFNEQFF. The CDR3, as DNA: TGCGCCAGCAGTTCCGACTTCAATGAGCAGTTCTTC.

This clone was observed a few times. The chain is built from TRBV7-9 and TRBJ2-7; 7 bases fit TRBD2. The CDR3 extends over 15 amino acids. Germline V gene data show CDR1 as SEHNR and CDR2 as FQNEAQ (reference sequence). V gave up 5 bases and J gave up 4 bases; unmatched junction bases: 11. The CDR3 DNA reads as TGTGCCAGCAGCACGCTAGCGGCTATGACATACGAGCAGTACTTC. This gives the protein CASSTLAAMTYEQYF.

The chain carries TRBV5-1 and TRBJ2-7; no clear D. V was trimmed by 3 bases and J by 2 bases, leaving 12 bases between them. In germline, CDR1 is SGHRS, CDR2 YFSETQ. The CDR3 consists of 14 residues. The chain's CDR3 is CASSYRVYPYEQYF. The DNA of the CDR3 is TGCGCCAGCAGCTACCGGGTTTACCCCTACGAGCAGTACTTC.

This chain connects TRBV27 to TRBJ1-4; 10 bases map to TRBD1. The CDR3 is 16 amino acids. V shed 5 bases and J 6 bases; nucleotides not matched to a gene: 9. CDR1 is MNHEY and CDR2 is SMNVEV in the germline V gene (reference sequence). The CDR3 protein is CASSARTGGLYEKLFF. The CDR3 nucleotides read TGTGCCAGCAGTGCCCGGACAGGGGGACTGTATGAAAAACTGTTTTTT.